This T cell receptor beta chain was recorded in a study of T cell responses to AZD1222 COVID-19 vaccine. Study-wide results and caveats: After the peak T cell response, and only then, were repertoires sampled.

Per germline, CDR1 SNHLY and CDR2 FYNNEI. This CDR3 is 13 amino acids long. Trimming left V 3 bases short and J 0 bases short, with 3 bases between. Only in-frame clones appear in the TCRdb table, and some are missing; sequencing was by immunoSEQ multiplex PCR. The sample yields some 120,000 clones, 80% to 95% seen once. Worth noting for this clone: Its target is not known.

The sequencing used peripheral blood, collected on day 0 of AZD1222 vaccination. This clonotype was sampled from an adult in good health. This chain links TRBV2 with TRBJ1-3; D not certain. The CDR3 nucleotides read TGTGCCAGCAGTGACAACTCTGGAAACACCATATATTTT. Residues: CASSDNSGNTIYF.